The clone carrying this T cell receptor (beta chain) has only one observation. Antigen specificity is unknown. A far bigger clonotype differs at one base, so this is likely a read error. Assay: immunoSEQ multiplex PCR; the TCRdb copy retains only in-frame clones and omits some. The table lists roughly 2,400 clones, about 25% of them singletons. Germline lookup yields CDR1 SGHVS and CDR2 FQNEAQ. The length of the CDR3 is 15 residues. V was pared by 2 bases and J by 3 bases, with 8 bases between. This entry is derived from a study of T cells in narcolepsy. Study as a whole: Healthy controls were enrolled alongside patients with narcolepsy type 1 or type 2. Overall study results and limits: Healthy controls reportedly lacked the autoreactive clonotypes serially found in patients' blood. HCRT-specific and TRIB2-specific autoreactive clonotypes appeared among same-patient CSF and blood CD4+ clonotypes.

This receptor was obtained from a human donor with narcolepsy. V and J are TRBV7-8 and TRBJ1-6; D remains unclear. Sample: cultured CD4+ T cells from cerebrospinal fluid. The CDR3 sequence is CASSLRVNYNSPLHF. The CDR3 DNA is TGTGCCAGCAGCTTAAGGGTGAACTATAATTCACCCCTCCACTTT.